The 18 T cell receptor beta chains presented below share a single source sample, sequenced in a study of T cells in Graves' hyperthyroidism and ophthalmopathy. RNA transcripts provided the source from which TCR beta CDR3 regions were amplified. Initially, a first-round RT-PCR of the TCR CDR3 employed the HTBI primer set. One entry per CDR3 protein results from TCRdb running MiXCR on the multiplex PCR reads. Of around 420,000 distinct CDR3 sequences in the sample, around a sixth were seen once. The source material was blood. These receptors came from a woman younger than 30 with Graves' hyperthyroidism.

This clonotype was observed at least ten times. The CDR3 bases are TGTGCCAGCAGTGATCTCCGGGACGTGCTTAGCACAGATACGCAGTATTTT. This codes for CASSDLRDVLSTDTQYF. The chain uses TRBV2 and TRBJ2-3; D may match TRBD1 or TRBD2 (5 bases each). Per germline, CDR1 SNHLY and CDR2 FYNNEI. V was cut by 3 bases and J by 0 bases, with 16 bases left in between. This CDR3 region has 17 residues.

This clonotype has just one count. The chain carries TRBV7-3 and TRBJ1-2; no firm D call. V lost 6 bases and J lost 4, with 9 bases in between. Germline CDR1 SGHTA, CDR2 FQGTGA. CDR3 length equals 12 residues. DNA for the CDR3: TGTGCCAGCAGAGTATACGGCTATGGCTACACCTTC. Protein product: CASRVYGYGYTF.

The chain is built from TRBV5-6 and TRBJ2-5, with 7 nucleotides matching TRBD1. Germline values: CDR1 SGHDT, CDR2 YYEEEE. J gave up 5 bases and V 3 bases, and 13 bases lay outside the gene matches. The CDR3 is made up of 16 amino acids. The CDR3 nucleotides read TGTGCCAGCAGCTACTCCGGGACAGCGACGGTGGAGACCCAGTACTTC. This gives the protein CASSYSGTATVETQYF.

This sequence joins TRBV6-6 and TRBJ1-3; tentatively, D is TRBD1 (6 bases). The V and J ends lost 2 bases and 0 bases respectively, with 8 bases between them. Germline lookup yields CDR1 MNHNY and CDR2 SVGAGI (reference sequence). This CDR3 spans 15 amino acids. The CDR3 sequence: CASSYGGGSGNTIYF. The CDR3, as DNA: TGTGCCAGCAGTTACGGAGGGGGCTCTGGAAACACCATATATTTT.

This chain connects TRBV20-1 to TRBJ1-1, with 9 positions matching TRBD1. The CDR3 contains 13 residues. CDR1 and CDR2 (germline): DFQATT, SNEGSKA (reference sequence). J gave up 10 bases and V 5 bases, and 11 bases lay outside the gene matches. The CDR3 nucleotides read TGCAGTGCTCCCCCAGGGACAGGGAAGGGAGCTTTCTTT. Its translation: CSAPPGTGKGAFF.

This clonotype was detected ten times or more. The J gene is TRBJ1-1, the V gene TRBV6-1; D call uncertain. The V gene's germline CDR1 is MNHNS and CDR2 SASEGT. Trimming removed 1 base at V and 1 base at J, with 7 bases between. The CDR3 is made up of 14 amino acids. The CDR3 DNA reads as TGTGCCAGCAGTGAAGAGGCCAGGAACACTGAAGCTTTCTTT. Translated, it gives CASSEEARNTEAFF.

This clonotype occurred a few times. This chain connects TRBV2 to TRBJ2-7; D is possibly TRBD2 (6 bases). The germline V gene has CDR1 SNHLY and CDR2 FYNNEI. The CDR3 runs to 11 residues. V was shortened by 5 bases and J by 6 bases, with 8 bases between the two germline ends. Here the CDR3 reads CASSLATEQYF. CDR3 in DNA: TGTGCCAGCAGTCTAGCGACCGAGCAGTACTTC. Combining the CDR3 with reference TRBV2 and TRBJ2-7 gives the whole variable domain EPEVTQTPSHQVTQMGQEVILRCVPISNHLYFYWYRQILGQKVEFLVSFYNNEISEKSEIFDDQFSVERPDGSNFTLKIRSTKLEDSAMYFCASSLATEQYFGPGTRLTVT.

A note on this clonotype: A much larger clonotype is one base distant, so this may be a read error. V is TRBV20-1 and J is TRBJ2-7; weak D call: TRBD2 (6 bases). The ends were cut back, 1 base at V and 5 bases at J, with 15 bases in the middle. This CDR3 spans 14 amino acids. Looked up from germline, CDR1 is DFQATT and CDR2 is SNEGSKA (reference sequence). The CDR3 loop is CSARAVGTWNEQYF. The CDR3, as DNA: TGCAGTGCTAGAGCGGTGGGGACTTGGAACGAGCAGTACTTC.

This clonotype appeared a few times. The chain employs TRBV6-2 or TRBV6-3 and TRBJ1-6; D is uncertain. The CDR3 spans 17 residues. Germline lookup yields CDR1 MNHEY and CDR2 SVGEGT. Trimming stripped 0 bases from V and 3 bases from J, with 12 bases between. The CDR3 is CASSYSRRGDYNSPLHF. The DNA for the CDR3 is TGTGCCAGCAGTTACTCGAGGCGGGGTGACTATAATTCACCCCTCCACTTT.

This clonotype was picked up many times. The chain couples TRBV6-1 to TRBJ1-5; unclear D gene. CDR3 length: 13 residues. Germline values: CDR1 MNHNS, CDR2 SASEGT. V was clipped by 5 bases and J by 9 bases, with 14 bases between them. CDR3 sequence (DNA): TGTGCCAGCAGTTCCGGATCCGACGTGCCCCAGCATTTT. It encodes CASSSGSDVPQHF.

The rearrangement uses TRBV28 and TRBJ2-1; 7 bases match TRBD2. CDR1 is MDHEN, CDR2 SYDVKM, per germline. The junction had 18 bases not matched to a gene; V was cut back by 10 bases and J by 0 bases. The CDR3 runs to 18 residues. The CDR3 spells CATSPETSFLSSYNEQFF. CDR3 bases: TGTGCCACATCGCCCGAGACTAGCTTTTTGAGCTCCTACAATGAGCAGTTCTTC.

The chain recombines TRBV12-3 or TRBV12-4 with TRBJ2-3; 13 bases are shared with TRBD2. The CDR3 loop spans 17 amino acids. Trimming removed 3 bases from V and 6 bases from J; junction bases left unmatched: 9. CDR3 amino acids: CASSFSGTSGISDTQYF. CDR3 coding DNA: TGTGCCAGCAGTTTCTCTGGGACTAGCGGGATATCGGATACGCAGTATTTT.

The rearrangement uses TRBV6-5 and TRBJ1-2, with 9 bases that match TRBD1. This CDR3 region has 19 residues. Germline lookup yields CDR1 MNHEY and CDR2 SVGAGI. The V gene end was trimmed by 2 bases and the J gene end by 1 base; junction bases not matched to a gene: 14. CDR3 amino acids: CASSYSGRFGTGLNYGYTF. The CDR3 DNA reads as TGTGCCAGCAGTTACAGTGGAAGGTTTGGGACAGGGCTTAACTATGGCTACACCTTC.

This chain links TRBV6-6 with TRBJ1-1; D unclear. V was trimmed by 2 bases and J by 11 bases, leaving 12 bases between them. The CDR3 extends over 12 amino acids. Germline V gene data show CDR1 as MNHNY and CDR2 as SVGAGI (reference sequence). The CDR3: CASSYLDTGAFF. The CDR3 nucleotides read TGTGCCAGCAGTTACCTCGACACTGGGGCTTTCTTT.

This clonotype came up a few times. The chain carries TRBV9 and TRBJ2-2; TRBD2 matches at 7 bases. Germline loops: CDR1 SGDLS, CDR2 YYNGEE. CDR3 length: 17 residues. Trimming removed 7 bases from V and 0 bases from J; junction bases left unmatched: 12. The DNA for the CDR3 is TGTGCCAGCGCCAGGCTAGCGGCACACACGAACACCGGGGAGCTGTTTTTT. As protein: CASARLAAHTNTGELFF.

This rearrangement joins TRBV25-1 to TRBJ2-1; the match to TRBD2 covers 7 bases. J was trimmed by 1 base and V by 1 base; bases with no gene match: 7. The V gene's germline CDR1 is MGHDK and CDR2 SYGVNS. This CDR3 has 17 residues. The CDR3 is CASSELGREWSYNEQFF. The DNA of the CDR3 is TGTGCCAGCAGTGAATTAGGGCGGGAGTGGTCCTACAATGAGCAGTTCTTC.

This clonotype occurred a few times. The V gene is TRBV12-3 or TRBV12-4, the J gene TRBJ1-1; a possible D gene is TRBD1 (5 bases). This CDR3 is 13 amino acids long. As DNA, the CDR3 is TGTGCATCCCGGGGCAGCGTGAACACTGAAGCTTTCTTT. This gives the protein CASRGSVNTEAFF.

This clonotype showed up just a few times. The V and J genes are TRBV5-6 and TRBJ1-2; tentative D call: TRBD1 (6 bases). This CDR3 region has 14 residues. Germline CDR1 is SGHDT and CDR2 is YYEEEE. V was trimmed by 4 bases and J by 4 bases, leaving 14 bases between them. This CDR3 reads CASSVYRAGYGYTF. CDR3 coding DNA: TGTGCCAGCAGCGTTTACAGGGCAGGCTATGGCTACACCTTC.